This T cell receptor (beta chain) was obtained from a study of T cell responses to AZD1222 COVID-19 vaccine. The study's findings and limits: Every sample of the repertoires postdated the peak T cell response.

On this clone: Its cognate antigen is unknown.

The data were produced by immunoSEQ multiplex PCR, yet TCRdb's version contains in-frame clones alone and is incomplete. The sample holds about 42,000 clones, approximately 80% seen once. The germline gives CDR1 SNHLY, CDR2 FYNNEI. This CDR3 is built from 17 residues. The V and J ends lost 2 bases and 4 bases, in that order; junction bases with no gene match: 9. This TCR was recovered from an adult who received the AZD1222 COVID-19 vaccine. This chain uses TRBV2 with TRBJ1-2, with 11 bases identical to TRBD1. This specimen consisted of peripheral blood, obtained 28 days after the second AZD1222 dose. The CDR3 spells CASSELDRGRRSYGYTF. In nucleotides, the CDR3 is TGTGCCAGCAGTGAACTGGACAGGGGGCGCCGGAGCTATGGCTACACCTTC.